The 7 T cell receptor beta chains listed next were all sequenced from one sample in a study of blood T cell repertoires in COVID-19. Method: immunoSEQ multiplex PCR; TCRdb's copy keeps in-frame clones and lacks some. The repertoire holds approximately 170,000 clones, with 84% as singletons. Material: peripheral blood. The receptors were gathered from a woman in her 70s with COVID-19, enrolled during active disease.

The chain recombines TRBV28 with TRBJ2-4, with D possibly TRBD1 on 7 matching bases. V was pared by 3 bases and J by 6 bases, with 12 bases between. Germline V gene data show CDR1 as MDHEN and CDR2 as SYDVKM. The CDR3 totals 14 residues. CDR3 loop: CASSLGGTANIQYF. For the CDR3, the DNA is TGTGCCAGCAGTTTGGGCGGGACAGCAAACATTCAGTACTTC.

CDR3 nucleotide sequence: TGTGCCACCAGTGATCGACGGACAGCTTCTAGCACAGATACGCAGTATTTT. Translation gives CATSDRRTASSTDTQYF. The J gene is TRBJ2-3, the V gene TRBV24-1, with a possible D match to TRBD1 (6 bases). The CDR3 has 17 amino acids. The germline V gene has CDR1 KGHDR and CDR2 SFDVKD. V lost 3 bases and J 0 bases, leaving 15 bases between the germline ends.

The chain uses TRBV18 and TRBJ1-6; D is unresolved. Trimming took 6 bases from V and 0 from J, leaving 18 bases between them. Germline V gene data show CDR1 as KGHSH and CDR2 as LQKENI. The CDR3 is 18 residues long. CDR3 in DNA: TGTGCCAGCTCTTCTAACGTTGCGGGGAGCTCCTATAATTCACCCCTCCACTTT. This gives the protein CASSSNVAGSSYNSPLHF.

This clone turned up a few times. The chain uses TRBV7-2 and TRBJ1-5, with D perhaps TRBD1 (6 bases). Trimming removed 4 bases from V and 4 bases from J, with 17 bases in between. The germline V gene has CDR1 SGHTA and CDR2 FQGNSA. The CDR3 consists of 16 residues. CDR3 nucleotides: TGTGCCAGCAGCTCCCTAGGGGGAGCAGTAAATCAGCCCCAGCATTTT. Translation gives CASSSLGGAVNQPQHF.

The genes are TRBV7-7 and TRBJ2-5; D is uncertain. V shed 5 bases and J shed 0 bases, with 7 bases lying between them. The V gene's germline CDR1 is SSHAT and CDR2 FNYEAQ (reference sequence). The CDR3 contains 13 residues. CDR3 sequence reads: CASSPLNQETQYF. The CDR3 DNA sequence: TGTGCCAGCAGCCCCCTTAACCAAGAGACCCAGTACTTC.

The genes are TRBV7-9 and TRBJ1-2; D is ambiguous. CDR3 size: 14 residues. Germline lookup yields CDR1 SEHNR and CDR2 FQNEAQ (reference sequence). V lost 4 bases and J 5 bases, leaving 14 bases between the germline ends. This CDR3 reads CASSSGLGGYGYTF. The DNA for the CDR3 is TGTGCCAGCAGCTCCGGACTGGGAGGGTATGGCTACACCTTC.

This chain connects TRBV5-1 to TRBJ2-7, with TRBD2 matching over 10 bases. This CDR3 has 17 amino acids. V gave up 1 base and J gave up 6 bases; unmatched junction bases: 13. Germline assignment: CDR1 SGHRS and CDR2 YFSETQ. Here the CDR3 DNA reads TGCGCCAGCAGCTTGAACGCTGGACTAGCGGCAGGACCCGAGCAGTACTTC. Translating gives CASSLNAGLAAGPEQYF.